Each of the 23 T cell receptor beta chains below was sequenced from the same sample in a study of PD-L1 blockade in urothelial cancer. Clones were read by immunoSEQ multiplex PCR, and TCRdb kept only the in-frame ones, dropping some. The sample has about 84,000 clones; around 80% are singletons. The source was PBMCs, collected around atezolizumab (anti-PD-L1) treatment. Receptors originate from a man in his sixties or seventies with urothelial cancer.

The V and J genes are TRBV6-1 and TRBJ1-2, with D maybe TRBD1 (6 bases). Germline CDR1 is MNHNS and CDR2 is SASEGT. This CDR3 has 15 amino acids. V was shortened by 7 bases and J by 7 bases, with 22 bases between the two germline ends. The CDR3 protein is CASIFTGYLMGGYTF. CDR3 in DNA: TGTGCCAGCATTTTTACAGGGTATTTGATGGGTGGCTACACCTTC.

This chain connects TRBV19 to TRBJ2-5; 7 bases line up with TRBD1. The trim removed 5 bases at V and 5 bases at J, leaving 8 bases unmatched. Germline V CDR1 and CDR2: LNHDA, SQIVND (reference sequence). This CDR3 has 14 amino acids. The CDR3 reads CASSEGATGETQYF. The CDR3 DNA is TGTGCCAGTAGTGAGGGGGCCACCGGGGAGACCCAGTACTTC.

This clone was found a few times. The chain combines TRBV19 with TRBJ1-2; D is perhaps TRBD1 (6 bases). CDR1 is LNHDA and CDR2 is SQIVND in the germline V gene (reference sequence). V was clipped by 3 bases and J by 6 bases, with 11 bases between them. There are 13 residues in the CDR3. The CDR3 nucleotides are TGTGCCAGTAGTATGGGGGCAGGAGATGGCTACACCTTC. Amino acid sequence: CASSMGAGDGYTF.

The chain couples TRBV6-5 to TRBJ1-3; D ambiguous. Deletions cut 4 bases from V and 6 bases from J, with 7 bases between. The germline V gene has CDR1 MNHEY and CDR2 SVGAGI. The CDR3 runs 12 residues. The CDR3 DNA is TGTGCCAGCAGTTCCATTCAAAACACCATATATTTT. Protein: CASSSIQNTIYF.

The chain uses TRBV2 and TRBJ2-1, with 11 bases identical to TRBD1. Trimming took 9 bases from V and 6 from J; bases not matched to a gene: 10. CDR1 SNHLY and CDR2 FYNNEI come from the germline V gene. There are 15 residues in the CDR3. The DNA of the CDR3 is TGTGCCAGTCGATGGGGACAGGGGGTTGGCAATGAGCAGTTCTTC. Translated: CASRWGQGVGNEQFF.

The chain joins TRBV27 to TRBJ2-1; TRBD2 matches at 9 bases. The J segment lost 6 bases and the V segment lost 5 bases, leaving 8 bases of the junction unmatched. CDR1 and CDR2 (germline): MNHEY, SMNVEV (reference sequence). The CDR3 is 15 residues long. The CDR3 DNA sequence: TGTGCCAGCAGTACACTAGCGGGTCTCCCCAATGAGCAGTTCTTC. Translating it yields CASSTLAGLPNEQFF.

The V gene is TRBV5-5, the J gene TRBJ2-1; D is perhaps TRBD2 (5 bases). The germline gives CDR1 SGHKS, CDR2 YYEKEE (reference sequence). The CDR3 loop spans 13 amino acids. V was trimmed by 4 bases and J by 4 bases, leaving 9 bases between them. CDR3 protein: CASSTTTYNEQFF. CDR3 nucleotide sequence: TGTGCCAGCAGCACGACTACGTACAATGAGCAGTTCTTC.

The chain has TRBV11-2 and TRBJ1-2; D is unclear. Germline CDR1 SGHAT, CDR2 FQNNGV. V lost 0 bases to trimming and J lost 6 bases, with 11 bases between them. This CDR3 contains 14 residues. The CDR3 nucleotides are TGTGCCAGCAGCTTAGATCACCCGAGAGATGGCTACACCTTC. Translation: CASSLDHPRDGYTF. Variable domain in full (rest from reference TRBV11-2 and TRBJ1-2): EAGVAQSPRYKIIEKRQSVAFWCNPISGHATLYWYQQILGQGPKLLIQFQNNGVVDDSQLPKDRFSAERLKGVDSTLKIQPAKLEDSAVYLCASSLDHPRDGYTFGSGTRLTVV.

The CDR3 sequence is CASSEGGQGYNEQFF. The CDR3 DNA reads as TGTGCCAGCAGTGAAGGCGGACAGGGATACAATGAGCAGTTCTTC. The gene calls are TRBV2 and TRBJ2-1, with TRBD1 matching over 8 bases. CDR3 size: 15 residues. The germline gives CDR1 SNHLY, CDR2 FYNNEI. The J segment lost 4 bases and the V segment lost 1 base, leaving 3 bases of the junction unmatched.

The chain recombines TRBV9 with TRBJ2-3; weak D call: TRBD2 (6 bases). CDR3 length: 15 amino acids. Germline V gene sequence: CDR1 SGDLS, CDR2 YYNGEE. Trimming took off 3 bases at V and 2 bases at J, with 13 bases between the two ends. CDR3 coding DNA: TGTGCCAGCAGCGCGCGGGACTTCCACACAGATACGCAGTATTTT. It yields the protein CASSARDFHTDTQYF. Full variable domain (missing parts from reference TRBV9 and TRBJ2-3): DSGVTQTPKHLITATGQRVTLRCSPRSGDLSVYWYQQSLDQGLQFLIQYYNGEERAKGNILERFSAQQFPDLHSELNLSSLELGDSALYFCASSARDFHTDTQYFGPGTRLTVL.

A single count supports this clone. The J gene is TRBJ2-3, the V gene TRBV19, with no clear D. This CDR3 has 15 residues. Trimming left V 1 base short and J 2 bases short, with 10 bases between. Germline-derived CDR1 and CDR2 are LNHDA and SQIVND (reference sequence). The CDR3: CASSIGGDPTDTQYF. CDR3 coding DNA: TGTGCCAGTAGTATAGGTGGAGACCCCACAGATACGCAGTATTTT.

This clone appeared a few times. The J gene is TRBJ2-7, the V gene TRBV15, with TRBD1 identical over 9 bases. The CDR3 length is 14 residues. From germline, CDR1 is LNHNV and CDR2 YYDKDF (reference sequence). The V gene end was trimmed by 6 bases and the J gene end by 0 bases; junction bases not matched to a gene: 3. The CDR3 bases are TGTGCCACCAGGAGGACAGGGGCCTCCTACGAGCAGTACTTC. Amino acids: CATRRTGASYEQYF. The full variable domain, rest sourced from reference TRBV15 and TRBJ2-7, is DAMVIQNPRYQVTQFGKPVTLSCSQTLNHNVMYWYQQKSSQAPKLLFHYYDKDFNNEADTPDNFQSRRPNTSFCFLDIRSPGLGDTAMYLCATRRTGASYEQYFGPGTRLTVT.

Here the CDR3 reads CASSQGPGQVNTGELFF. CDR3 sequence (DNA): TGTGCCAGCAGCCAAGGTCCGGGACAGGTAAACACCGGGGAGCTGTTTTTT. J is TRBJ2-2 and V is TRBV4-2; 8 nucleotides line up with TRBD1. CDR1 LGHNA and CDR2 YNFKEQ come from the germline V gene. This CDR3 contains 17 residues. Trimming took 1 base from V and 2 from J; bases not matched to a gene: 6.

V usage is TRBV6-1 and J usage is TRBJ1-6, with a possible D match to TRBD1 (5 bases). V was cut by 1 base and J by 2 bases, with 12 bases left in between. The germline V gene encodes CDR1 MNHNS and CDR2 SASEGT. The CDR3 spans 17 residues. The CDR3 loop reads CASSEGQLRTYNSPLHF. The CDR3 DNA follows: TGTGCCAGCAGTGAAGGACAGCTTCGTACCTATAATTCACCCCTCCACTTT.

The chain uses TRBV5-5 and TRBJ1-4, with no clear D. Trimming shortened V by 4 bases and J by 0 bases, and 7 bases separated the two germline ends. Germline lookup yields CDR1 SGHKS and CDR2 YYEKEE (reference sequence). CDR3 length: 14 residues. The CDR3 is CASSPPATNEKLFF. The CDR3 DNA follows: TGTGCCAGCAGCCCCCCCGCAACTAATGAAAAACTGTTTTTT.

This clone was counted once. The rearrangement links TRBV18 to TRBJ2-7; D is uncertain. CDR1 and CDR2 (germline): KGHSH, LQKENI. This CDR3 spans 15 amino acids. V lost 1 base to trimming and J lost 2 bases, with 12 bases between them. The CDR3 DNA reads TGTGCCAGCTCACCACGAGATCAGGATACCTACGAGCAGTACTTC. It codes for CASSPRDQDTYEQYF.

The CDR3 here is CASSLGTRDWEQFF. CDR3 nucleotide sequence: TGTGCCAGCAGCTTGGGAACTCGAGACTGGGAGCAGTTCTTC. The chain joins TRBV5-6 to TRBJ2-1; D is uncertain. CDR3 size: 14 residues. Germline V CDR1 and CDR2: SGHDT, YYEEEE. V was shortened by 0 bases and J by 10 bases, with 14 bases between the two germline ends.

V and J are TRBV7-2 and TRBJ1-2; D is possibly TRBD1 (5 bases). Germline CDR1 SGHTA, CDR2 FQGNSA. V was trimmed by 5 bases and J by 7 bases, leaving 14 bases between them. The CDR3 is made up of 13 amino acids. The CDR3 is CASSLETVGGYTF. CDR3 bases: TGTGCCAGCAGCCTAGAGACAGTCGGTGGCTACACCTTC.

This clone was observed once. V and J are TRBV5-6 and TRBJ2-7, with 7 bases lining up with TRBD1. Losses at the gene ends were 4 bases for V and 0 bases for J; bases not matched to a gene: 4. This CDR3 has 14 amino acids. CDR1 and CDR2 from the germline V gene are SGHDT and YYEEEE. The CDR3 coding sequence is TGTGCCAGCAGCACCGGGACAGCCTCCTACGAGCAGTACTTC. Translating gives CASSTGTASYEQYF. Complete variable domain (other parts from reference TRBV5-6 and TRBJ2-7): DAGVTQSPTHLIKTRGQQVTLRCSPKSGHDTVSWYQQALGQGPQFIFQYYEEEERQRGNFPDRFSGHQFPNYSSELNVNALLLGDSALYLCASSTGTASYEQYFGPGTRLTVT.

This rearrangement joins TRBV7-2 to TRBJ2-3; TRBD2 might be the D (6 bases). The CDR3 spans 13 residues. CDR1 and CDR2 (germline): SGHTA, FQGNSA. Trimming stripped 1 base from V and 10 bases from J, with 12 bases between. CDR3 region: CASSLGGEAPQYF. Written as DNA, the CDR3 is TGTGCCAGCAGCTTAGGAGGGGAGGCACCGCAGTATTTT.

This chain links TRBV6-1 with TRBJ2-1; 12 bases are a match to TRBD1. V lost 2 bases, J lost 8 bases, and 7 bases stayed unmatched. The CDR3 loop spans 16 amino acids. Germline V lookup: CDR1 MNHNS, CDR2 SASEGT. The CDR3 nucleotides read TGTGCCAGCAGTGAACTCCGGGACAGGGGGCGCGATGAGCAGTTCTTC. Encoded protein: CASSELRDRGRDEQFF.

The V gene is TRBV2, the J gene TRBJ1-2; a possible D gene is TRBD1 (6 bases). CDR3 length: 13 amino acids. The V gene lost 7 bases and the J gene lost 2 bases, with 11 bases spanning the gap. CDR1 and CDR2 from the germline V gene are SNHLY and FYNNEI. CDR3 DNA sequence: TGTGCCAGCATCCTGGACAGAAACTATGGCTACACCTTC. It is translated as CASILDRNYGYTF.

The CDR3 sequence: CASSYSGLAGDYEQFF. DNA for the CDR3: TGTGCCAGCAGTTACTCGGGGCTAGCGGGAGACTATGAGCAGTTCTTC. The chain links TRBV6-5 to TRBJ2-1, with 10 nucleotides matching TRBD2. The CDR3 is 16 amino acids. Germline CDR1 MNHEY, CDR2 SVGAGI. J lost 8 bases, V lost 0 bases, and 7 bases had no gene match.